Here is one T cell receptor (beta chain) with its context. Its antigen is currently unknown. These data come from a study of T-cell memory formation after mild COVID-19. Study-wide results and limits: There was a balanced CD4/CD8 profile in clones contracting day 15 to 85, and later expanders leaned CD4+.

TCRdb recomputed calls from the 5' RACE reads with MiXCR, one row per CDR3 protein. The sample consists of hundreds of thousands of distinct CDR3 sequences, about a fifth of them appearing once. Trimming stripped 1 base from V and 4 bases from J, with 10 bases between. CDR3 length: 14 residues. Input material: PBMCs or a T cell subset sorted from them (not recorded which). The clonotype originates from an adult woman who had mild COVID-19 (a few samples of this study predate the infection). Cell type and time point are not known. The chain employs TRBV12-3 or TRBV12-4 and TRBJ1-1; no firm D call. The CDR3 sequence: CASSLVGSSTEAFF. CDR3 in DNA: TGTGCCAGCAGTTTAGTGGGGAGTAGCACTGAAGCTTTCTTT.